This T cell receptor (beta chain) came from a study of regulatory T cells in long-lasting Graves disease. Points from the study as a whole: Sampling was limited to peripheral blood rather than thyroid tissue. Persistent disease was characterized by preferential usage of TRBV28, TRBJ1-2 and TRBJ2-5. Compared with new cases, persistent Graves' patients showed reduced TCR diversity.

On this clonotype itself: What it binds is unknown.

Time point noted: persistent/refractory GD, antithyroid drugs over 5 years with positive TRAb. TCR sequences were obtained from RNA taken from PBMCs. The EDTA tubes were filled with around 9.1 milliliters of drawn peripheral blood. Both iRepertoire HTBI primers and Arm-PCR of CDR3 regions were used to build the TCR beta libraries. TCRdb re-analysed the multiplex PCR reads in MiXCR, keeping a single row per CDR3 protein. The table has 250,000 to 300,000 distinct CDR3 sequences, 22% seen once; the top ten hold more than 55%. Germline V gives CDR1 MDHEN, CDR2 SYDVKM. The ends lost 6 bases at V and 3 bases at J; junction bases unmatched: 9. The CDR3 runs 17 residues.

The TCR comes from a female donor with Graves disease. The chain combines TRBV28 with TRBJ1-4; TRBD1 aligns across 11 bases. Here the sequenced sample was peripheral blood mononuclear cells (PBMCs), taken when the disease was refractory, from a patient treated with antithyroid drugs. CDR3 in amino acids: CASSRAGQGAANEKLFF. CDR3 DNA sequence: TGTGCCAGCAGCCGAGCCGGACAGGGGGCAGCTAATGAAAAACTGTTTTTT.